This entry is about one T cell receptor beta chain. With 6 bases removed from V and 2 bases from J, the gap between germline ends came to 14 bases. The CDR3 is 14 amino acids. The sample is drawn from a study of early T cells in non-severe SARS-CoV-2 infection. In the library, individual cDNA molecules carried attached unique molecular identifiers. In TCRdb, the 5' RACE reads were re-called with MiXCR into one record per CDR3 protein. The data hold 25,000 to 35,000 distinct CDR3 sequences, with over 6.5% observed a single time. The chain is built from TRBV12-3 or TRBV12-4 and TRBJ2-7; D gene ambiguous. The sequenced sample consisted of whole blood. The origin of this receptor is an adult who was a healthcare worker with PCR-confirmed SARS-CoV-2 infection or an uninfected control (not recorded which). The CDR3, as DNA: TGTGCCAGCAGAAGTTCTGCGACCCCCTACGAGCAGTACTTC. It specifies CASRSSATPYEQYF.